The entry below describes one T cell receptor (beta chain). As the CDR3 is not closed by the conserved phenylalanine or tryptophan, this likely results from a read error. This record belongs to a study of blood T cells in healthy people across ages. Trimming cost V 6 bases and J 14 bases; bases outside gene matches: 21. CDR3 size: 17 residues. A J-beta primer mix and a sample-barcoded 5' primer were used in a second PCR of roughly 6 to 11 cycles. Via MiXCR, TCRdb re-called the 5' RACE reads, giving one row per CDR3 protein. The table has around 900,000 distinct CDR3 sequences, around 28% seen once. The V call is TRBV12-3 or TRBV12-4, the J call TRBJ1-4; 10 positions agree with TRBD1. This TCR was recovered from a woman of 80 years or more in good health. Sample: blood. CDR3 amino acids: CASSLSPLGTGDPSLFC. In DNA, the CDR3 is TGTGCCAGCAGCCTATCCCCCCTTGGGACAGGGGACCCCTCGCTGTTTTGT.